Listed below are T cell receptor beta chains from one sample, sequenced in a study of T cell changes during pregnancy in multiple sclerosis. The assay was immunoSEQ multiplex PCR, and TCRdb's table has in-frame clones only and misses some. This table has some 36,000 clones, roughly 91% appearing once. This specimen was peripheral blood, taken in the second trimester of pregnancy. These receptors came from a female donor in good health, enrolled as a control in a pregnancy study. Both conserved end residues are part of each CDR3.

V,J,CDR3
TRBV7-6,TRBJ1-6,CASRPGEMGNRVGSPLHF
TRBV6-5,TRBJ2-5,CASSWGTSGSETQYF
TRBV27,TRBJ2-2,CASSWGQGGTGELFF
TRBV18,TRBJ2-5,CASSPGRGKETQYF
TRBV9,TRBJ1-3,CASSRERGAEDKGNTIYF
TRBV19,TRBJ2-2,CASSKARINTGELFF
TRBV19,TRBJ2-1,CASSILLAKNNEQFF
TRBV5-1,TRBJ1-1,CASRGQYPSEAFF
TRBV30,TRBJ2-7,CASSSAYEQYF
TRBV5-6,TRBJ2-1,CASTKDSNNEQFF
TRBV5-1,TRBJ2-1,CASSLGSSGRYNEQFF
TRBV2,TRBJ1-5,CASSTGHPQHF
TRBV29-1,TRBJ2-1,CSGGVGGPDNEQFF
TRBV6-4,TRBJ2-2,CASSALAENTGELFF
TRBV25-1,TRBJ1-4,CASSMSVNEKLFF
TRBV12-5,TRBJ1-5,CASGQGSYSNQPQHF
TRBV5-1,TRBJ1-2,CASSLVGLSGYTF
TRBV28,TRBJ2-7,CASSLGLANSYEQYF
TRBV5-1,TRBJ1-1,CASSLESNTEAFF
TRBV18,TRBJ1-1,CASSPRQDNTEAFF
TRBV6-4,TRBJ2-3,CASSDSAGGLDTQYF
TRBV7-2,TRBJ1-4,CASSLTASANEKLFF
TRBV7-2,TRBJ1-3,CASSLGPPEGAGNTIYF
TRBV19,TRBJ1-1,CAPPGGDPEAFF
TRBV6-5,TRBJ2-7,CASRSSGQGAHEQYF
TRBV4-2,TRBJ2-7,CASSQDRSGAPHEQYF
TRBV7-8,TRBJ2-7,CASSLARLAGASEQYF
TRBV15,TRBJ2-3,CATSRVRGLTDTQYF
TRBV11-2,TRBJ2-2,CASSLAPGQGAGGELFF
TRBV30,TRBJ2-1,CAWSETGGDEQFF
TRBV9,TRBJ2-2,CASSVGLAGGPVTGELFF
TRBV28,TRBJ2-3,CASSSLGLAVSTDTQYF
TRBV4-3,TRBJ2-7,CASSQDLQGYEQYF
TRBV27,TRBJ2-1,CASSPASGGAYNEQFF
TRBV19,TRBJ2-1,CATSYGTSGSDEQFF
TRBV18,TRBJ2-1,CASSPLAGSGVSYNEQFF
TRBV7-3,TRBJ1-1,CASSLAVEAEAFF
TRBV11-2,TRBJ2-7,CASSLDRDRPYEQYF
TRBV2,TRBJ1-1,CASSEVGGGTEAFF
TRBV15,TRBJ1-1,CATSRDLRGQGRGNTEAFF
TRBV7-3,TRBJ2-3,CASSPGAYGDTQYF
TRBV5-4,TRBJ2-3,CASSLGGDTQYF
TRBV5-1,TRBJ2-7,CASSPDSQRGHEQYF
TRBV29-1,TRBJ2-3,CSTGDNTDTQYF
TRBV30,TRBJ2-2,CAWSVQDKREGRDTGELFF
TRBV4-3,TRBJ1-1,CASSLGLKNTEAFF
TRBV18,TRBJ2-7,CASSEQGREQYF